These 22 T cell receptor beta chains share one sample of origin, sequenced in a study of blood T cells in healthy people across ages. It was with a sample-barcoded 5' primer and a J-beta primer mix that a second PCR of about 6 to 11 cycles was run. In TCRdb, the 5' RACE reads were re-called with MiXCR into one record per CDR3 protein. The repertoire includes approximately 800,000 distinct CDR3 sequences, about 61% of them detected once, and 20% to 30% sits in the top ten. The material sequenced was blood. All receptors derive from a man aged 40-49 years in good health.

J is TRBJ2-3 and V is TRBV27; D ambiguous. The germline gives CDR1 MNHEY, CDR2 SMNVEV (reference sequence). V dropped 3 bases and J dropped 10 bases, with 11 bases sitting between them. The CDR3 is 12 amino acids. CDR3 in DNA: TGTGCCAGCAGTTTGTTGGGGAACTCGCAGTATTTT. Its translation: CASSLLGNSQYF.

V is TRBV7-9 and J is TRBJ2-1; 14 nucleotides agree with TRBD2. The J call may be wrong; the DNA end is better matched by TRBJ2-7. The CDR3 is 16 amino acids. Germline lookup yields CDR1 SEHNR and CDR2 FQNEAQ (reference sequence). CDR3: CASSLGGLAGVEEQYF. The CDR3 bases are TGTGCCAGCAGCTTAGGGGGACTAGCGGGAGTCGAAGAGCAGTACTTC.

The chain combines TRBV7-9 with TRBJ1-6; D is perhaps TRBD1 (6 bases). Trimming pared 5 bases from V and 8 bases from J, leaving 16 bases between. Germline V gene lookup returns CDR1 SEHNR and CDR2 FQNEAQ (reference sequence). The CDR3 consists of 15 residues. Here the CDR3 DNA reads TGTGCCAGCAGCCCGCTGGGGGGCATGGATTCACCCCTCCACTTT. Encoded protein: CASSPLGGMDSPLHF.

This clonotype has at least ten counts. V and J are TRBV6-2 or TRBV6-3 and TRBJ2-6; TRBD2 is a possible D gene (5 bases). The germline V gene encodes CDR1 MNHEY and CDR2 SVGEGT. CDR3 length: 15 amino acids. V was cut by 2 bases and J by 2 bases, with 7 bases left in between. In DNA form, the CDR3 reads TGTGCCAGCAGTTACCGAGGGACTGGGGCCAACGTCCTGACTTTC. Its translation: CASSYRGTGANVLTF.

In DNA, the CDR3 is TGTGCCAGCAGCTTATTAACAGCCTCTAACTATGGCTACACCTTC. Encoded protein: CASSLLTASNYGYTF. V gene TRBV7-2 combines with J gene TRBJ1-2; D is uncertain. The V end was cut by 2 bases, the J end by 0 bases, with 10 bases between. The CDR3 runs to 15 residues. Germline V gene data show CDR1 as SGHTA and CDR2 as FQGNSA.

CDR3 sequence: CATKRPASTDTQYF. The CDR3 DNA reads TGTGCCACTAAACGGCCTGCTAGCACAGATACGCAGTATTTT. This chain links TRBV6-5 with TRBJ2-3; D gene unclear. Per the germline V gene, CDR1 is MNHEY and CDR2 is SVGAGI. Trimming took off 10 bases at V and 0 bases at J, with 14 bases between the two ends. The CDR3 spans 14 residues.

The CDR3, as DNA: TGTGCCAGCACTTACCCCGGGACTAAACCCTACAATGAGCAGTTCTTC. Translation gives CASTYPGTKPYNEQFF. This chain uses TRBV28 with TRBJ2-1, with TRBD2 matching over 7 bases. V lost 7 bases, J lost 2 bases, and 11 bases stayed unmatched. CDR1 and CDR2 from the germline V gene are MDHEN and SYDVKM. The CDR3 totals 16 residues.

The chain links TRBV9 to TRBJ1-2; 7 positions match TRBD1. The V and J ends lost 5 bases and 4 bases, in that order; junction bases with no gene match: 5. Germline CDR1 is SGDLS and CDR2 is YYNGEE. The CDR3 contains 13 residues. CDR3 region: CASRDDRVYGYTF. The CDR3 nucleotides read TGTGCCAGCAGAGACGACAGGGTCTATGGCTACACCTTC.

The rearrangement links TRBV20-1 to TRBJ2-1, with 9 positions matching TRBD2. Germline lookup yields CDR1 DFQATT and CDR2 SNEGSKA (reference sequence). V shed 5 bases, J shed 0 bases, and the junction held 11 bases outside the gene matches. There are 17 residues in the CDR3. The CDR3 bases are TGCAGTGCTGAAACAATAGCGGGAGCACTCTCCTACAATGAGCAGTTCTTC. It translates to CSAETIAGALSYNEQFF.

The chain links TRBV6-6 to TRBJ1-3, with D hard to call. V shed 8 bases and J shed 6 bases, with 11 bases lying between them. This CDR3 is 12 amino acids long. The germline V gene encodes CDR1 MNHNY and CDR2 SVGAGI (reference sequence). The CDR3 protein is CASGPLINTIYF. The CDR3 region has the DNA TGTGCCAGCGGACCCCTGATAAACACCATATATTTT.

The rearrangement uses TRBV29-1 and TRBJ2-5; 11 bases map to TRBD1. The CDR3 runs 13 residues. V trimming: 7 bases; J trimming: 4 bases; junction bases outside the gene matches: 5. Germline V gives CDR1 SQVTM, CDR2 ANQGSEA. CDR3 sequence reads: CSARTGGVETQYF. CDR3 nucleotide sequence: TGCAGCGCACGGACAGGGGGCGTAGAGACCCAGTACTTC. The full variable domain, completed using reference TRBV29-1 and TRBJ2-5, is SAVISQKPSRDICQRGTSLTIQCQVDSQVTMMFWYRQQPGQSLTLIATANQGSEATYESGFVIDKFPISRPNLTFSTLTVSNMSPEDSSIYLCSARTGGVETQYFGPGTRLLVL.

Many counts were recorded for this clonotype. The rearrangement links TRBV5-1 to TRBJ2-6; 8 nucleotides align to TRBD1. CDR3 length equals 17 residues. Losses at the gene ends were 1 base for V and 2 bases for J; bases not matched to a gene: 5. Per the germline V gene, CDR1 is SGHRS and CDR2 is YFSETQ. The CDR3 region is CASSLIAGGAGANVLTF. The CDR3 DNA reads TGCGCCAGCAGCTTGATTGCAGGGGGCGCTGGGGCCAACGTCCTGACTTTC.

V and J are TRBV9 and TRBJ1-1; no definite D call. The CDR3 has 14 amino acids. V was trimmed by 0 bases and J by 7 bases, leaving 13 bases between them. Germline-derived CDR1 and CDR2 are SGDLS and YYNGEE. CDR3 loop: CASSVVPAAGEAFF. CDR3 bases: TGTGCCAGCAGCGTAGTACCGGCGGCAGGTGAAGCTTTCTTT.

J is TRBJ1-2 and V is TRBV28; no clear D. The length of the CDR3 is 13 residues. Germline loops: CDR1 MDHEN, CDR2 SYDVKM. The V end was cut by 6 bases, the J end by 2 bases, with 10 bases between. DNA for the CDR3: TGTGCCAGCAGGCCCACAGAGAACTATGGCTACACCTTC. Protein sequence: CASRPTENYGYTF.

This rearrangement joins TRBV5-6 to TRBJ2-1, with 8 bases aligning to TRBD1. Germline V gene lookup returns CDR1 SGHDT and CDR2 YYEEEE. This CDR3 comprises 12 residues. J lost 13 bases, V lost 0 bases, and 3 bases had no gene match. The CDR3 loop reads CASSLGGQEQFF. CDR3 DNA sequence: TGTGCCAGCAGCTTGGGGGGACAGGAACAGTTCTTC.

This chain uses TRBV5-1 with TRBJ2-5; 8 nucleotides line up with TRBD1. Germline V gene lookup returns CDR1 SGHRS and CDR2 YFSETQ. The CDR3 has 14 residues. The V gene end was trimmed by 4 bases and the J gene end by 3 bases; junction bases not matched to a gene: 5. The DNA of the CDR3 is TGCGCCAGCAGCGCCGGACAGGGAGAAGAGACCCAGTACTTC. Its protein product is CASSAGQGEETQYF.

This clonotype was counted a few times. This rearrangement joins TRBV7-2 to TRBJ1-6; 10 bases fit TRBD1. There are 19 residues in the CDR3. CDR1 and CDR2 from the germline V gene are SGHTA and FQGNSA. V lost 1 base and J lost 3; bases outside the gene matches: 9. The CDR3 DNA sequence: TGTGCCAGCAGCTTAGATATTTGGGGACAGGGGATCTATAATTCACCCCTCCACTTT. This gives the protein CASSLDIWGQGIYNSPLHF.

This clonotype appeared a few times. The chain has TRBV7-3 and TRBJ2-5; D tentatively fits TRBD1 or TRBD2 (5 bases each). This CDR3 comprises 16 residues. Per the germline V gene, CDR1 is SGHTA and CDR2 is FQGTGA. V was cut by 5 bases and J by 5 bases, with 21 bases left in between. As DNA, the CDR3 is TGTGCCAGCAGCCCTGGGGGAGCAAGGGAGTCGGAGACCCAGTACTTC. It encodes CASSPGGARESETQYF.

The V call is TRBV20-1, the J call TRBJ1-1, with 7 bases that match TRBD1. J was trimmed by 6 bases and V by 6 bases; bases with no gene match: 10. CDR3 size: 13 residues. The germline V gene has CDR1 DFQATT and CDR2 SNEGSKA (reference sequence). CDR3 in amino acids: CSARGGVIAEAFF. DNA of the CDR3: TGCAGTGCCAGGGGGGGGGTGATCGCTGAAGCTTTCTTT.

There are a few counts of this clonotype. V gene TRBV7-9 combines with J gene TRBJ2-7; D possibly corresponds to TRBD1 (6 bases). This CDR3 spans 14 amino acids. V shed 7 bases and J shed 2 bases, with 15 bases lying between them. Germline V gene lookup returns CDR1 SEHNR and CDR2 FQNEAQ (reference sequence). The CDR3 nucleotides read TGTGCCAGCATGGTAGGGGGTGCGACCTACGAGCAGTACTTC. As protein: CASMVGGATYEQYF. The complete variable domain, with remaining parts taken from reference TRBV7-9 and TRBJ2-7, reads DTGVSQNPRHKITKRGQNVTFRCDPISEHNRLYWYRQTLGQGPEFLTYFQNEAQLEKSRLLSDRFSAERPKGSFSTLEIQRTEQGDSAMYLCASMVGGATYEQYFGPGTRLTVT.

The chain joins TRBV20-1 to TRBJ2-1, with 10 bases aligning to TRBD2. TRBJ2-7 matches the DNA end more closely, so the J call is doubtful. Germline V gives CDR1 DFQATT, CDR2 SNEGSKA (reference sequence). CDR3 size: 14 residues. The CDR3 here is CSARAGTSVDEQYF. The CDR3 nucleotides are TGCAGTGCTAGAGCCGGGACTAGCGTCGACGAGCAGTACTTC.

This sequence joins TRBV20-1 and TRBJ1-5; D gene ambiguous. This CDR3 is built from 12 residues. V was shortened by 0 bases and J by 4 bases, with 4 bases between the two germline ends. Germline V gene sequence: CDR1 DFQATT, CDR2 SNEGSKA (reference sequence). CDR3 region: CSARERNQPQHF. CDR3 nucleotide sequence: TGCAGTGCTAGAGAACGAAATCAGCCCCAGCATTTT.